This T cell receptor beta chain was identified in a study of identical twins. Study results and limitations: Those out-of-frame alpha sequences shared by twins showed an excess of low generation probability. The degree of excess twin sharing was weaker in beta out-of-frame sequences.

TCRdb reprocessed the 5' RACE reads via MiXCR and lists one record per CDR3 protein. The data hold just under 550,000 distinct CDR3 sequences, with nearly 15% observed a single time. This clonotype has just a few counts. Its specificity is unknown. Germline V CDR1 and CDR2: LGHDT, YNNKEL (reference sequence). V was trimmed by 0 bases and J by 8 bases, leaving 8 bases between them. CDR3 length: 12 amino acids. The data were also submitted as part of a second study, on yellow fever vaccine responses in identical twins. That investigation notes: After vaccination, twins' T cell response reportedly seemed partly convergent, partly personalized.

Sequencing used CD4+ T cells sorted from blood. This TCR was recovered from a woman aged 18-29 years in good health. This rearrangement joins TRBV3-1 to TRBJ2-7; D remains ambiguous. DNA for the CDR3: TGTGCCAGCAGCCAAGATTGGGCTAAGCAGTACTTC. Its protein is CASSQDWAKQYF.